Shown below are 17 T cell receptor beta chains from a single sample sequenced in a study of shared clonotypes between healthy human individuals. Data came from immunoSEQ multiplex PCR; TCRdb stores just in-frame clones and leaves some out. In the table there are around 500,000 clones, 81% of which are singletons. The sequenced sample was PBMCs. The receptors were sampled from a woman aged 40 to 55 in good health. Some clones in this sample may be carry-over from other donors' samples.

About this clone: A much bigger clone sits one base away, suggesting this may be a read error. This chain links TRBV11-2 with TRBJ2-1; D gene ambiguous. The CDR3 runs 11 residues. Germline V gives CDR1 SGHAT, CDR2 FQNNGV. The CDR3 DNA follows: TGTGCCAGCAGCTCCTACGATGAGCAGTTCTTC. It translates to CASSSYDEQFF.

The genes are TRBV11-2 and TRBJ1-2; TRBD1 aligns across 9 bases. Germline V lookup: CDR1 SGHAT, CDR2 FQNNGV. CDR3 size: 14 residues. J gave up 8 bases and V 6 bases, and 10 bases lay outside the gene matches. CDR3: CASSRSGTGSGYTF. The CDR3 region has the DNA TGTGCCAGCAGTCGTAGCGGGACAGGGAGCGGCTACACCTTC.

A note on this clone: A much bigger clone sits one base away, suggesting this may be a read error. This chain joins TRBV6-5 and TRBJ2-1, with 8 bases identical to TRBD1. Germline V CDR1 and CDR2: MNHEY, SVGAGI. This CDR3 contains 15 residues. J lost 10 bases, V lost 4 bases, and 12 bases had no gene match. This CDR3 is CASSSGQVAVIEQFF. The CDR3 DNA sequence: TGTGCCAGCAGTTCGGGACAGGTTGCCGTCATCGAGCAGTTCTTC.

This rearrangement joins TRBV15 to TRBJ1-3, with D perhaps TRBD1 (6 bases). Trimming removed 0 bases from V and 7 bases from J, with 16 bases in between. CDR1 is LNHNV, CDR2 YYDKDF, per germline (reference sequence). CDR3 length: 16 residues. The CDR3 nucleotides are TGTGCCACCAGCAGAGATATGTGGCAGGGGAGCAACACCATATATTTT. Translation: CATSRDMWQGSNTIYF.

The rearrangement links TRBV28 to TRBJ2-7; possible D gene TRBD1, 6 bases. V was clipped by 6 bases and J by 0 bases, with 18 bases between them. The CDR3 is 16 amino acids. Germline V gene lookup returns CDR1 MDHEN and CDR2 SYDVKM. Written as DNA, the CDR3 is TGTGCCAGCAGACCCCCTCCGGGACATAGCTCCTACGAGCAGTACTTC. The encoded protein is CASRPPPGHSSYEQYF.

This chain connects TRBV5-4 to TRBJ2-3, with D hard to call. This CDR3 contains 17 residues. The germline gives CDR1 SGHNT, CDR2 YYREEE (reference sequence). The V end lost 1 base, the J end lost 0 bases, and 15 bases lay between the germline ends. In DNA form, the CDR3 reads TGTGCCAGCAGCTTGAGTTATCTCGAGCCCAGCACAGATACGCAGTATTTT. Amino acid sequence: CASSLSYLEPSTDTQYF.

The chain has TRBV11-2 and TRBJ2-1; 10 bases line up with TRBD2. CDR3 length: 15 amino acids. CDR1 and CDR2 from the germline V gene are SGHAT and FQNNGV. V was clipped by 2 bases and J by 6 bases; unmatched bases: 4. The CDR3 DNA is TGTGCCAGCAGCTTATTGGCTAGCGGGAGCAATGAGCAGTTCTTC. This codes for CASSLLASGSNEQFF.

This clone was recorded once. This sequence joins TRBV27 and TRBJ1-5; D is unclear. V was clipped by 1 base and J by 5 bases, with 6 bases between them. CDR1 and CDR2 (germline): MNHEY, SMNVEV (reference sequence). The length of the CDR3 is 13 residues. CDR3 DNA sequence: TGTGCCAGCAGTTTATATCGCGATCAGCCCCAGCATTTT. Translation: CASSLYRDQPQHF.

The V call is TRBV7-8, the J call TRBJ2-1; tentative D call: TRBD2 (5 bases). V was trimmed by 4 bases and J by 0 bases, leaving 13 bases between them. CDR3 size: 16 residues. From germline, CDR1 is SGHVS and CDR2 FQNEAQ. The DNA of the CDR3 is TGTGCCAGCAGCTCCGAGCCGGGGAGCTCCTACAATGAGCAGTTCTTC. Encoded protein: CASSSEPGSSYNEQFF.

The V and J genes are TRBV4-2 and TRBJ2-3, with 13 bases aligning to TRBD2. With V trimmed by 4 bases and J by 6 bases, 4 bases remained unmatched. The CDR3 length is 15 residues. CDR1 is LGHNA and CDR2 is YNFKEQ in the germline V gene. CDR3 in DNA: TGTGCCAGCAGCCGGACTAGCGGGAGTGGGGATACGCAGTATTTT. It specifies CASSRTSGSGDTQYF.

This clone was detected only a few times. A read error is likely here: a far larger clone is one base away. V and J are TRBV29-1 and TRBJ2-7; no clear D. The germline V gene has CDR1 SQVTM and CDR2 ANQGSEA. V lost 3 bases and J 2 bases, leaving 8 bases between the germline ends. The CDR3 is made up of 12 amino acids. In DNA form, the CDR3 reads TGCAGCGTTGAGGTCGGTACCTACGAGCAGTACTTC. As protein: CSVEVGTYEQYF.

The sample holds one count of this clone. The J gene is TRBJ1-1, the V gene TRBV28; D gene ambiguous. The CDR3 runs 13 residues. V gave up 6 bases and J gave up 4 bases, with 12 bases separating them. Germline values: CDR1 MDHEN, CDR2 SYDVKM. CDR3 coding DNA: TGTGCCAGCAGACCGATGGGTGGCACTGAAGCTTTCTTT. The encoded protein is CASRPMGGTEAFF. Supplemented by reference TRBV28 and TRBJ1-1, the full variable domain reads DVKVTQSSRYLVKRTGEKVFLECVQDMDHENMFWYRQDPGLGLRLIYFSYDVKMKEKGDIPEGYSVSREKKERFSLILESASTNQTSMYLCASRPMGGTEAFFGQGTRLTVV.

The chain joins TRBV2 to TRBJ1-5; D uncertain. Per the germline V gene, CDR1 is SNHLY and CDR2 is FYNNEI. Deletions cut 3 bases from V and 0 bases from J, with 6 bases between. The CDR3 spans 14 residues. For the CDR3, the DNA is TGTGCCAGCAGTGAGTTAGTTAGCAATCAGCCCCAGCATTTT. Its translation is CASSELVSNQPQHF.

This clone was seen a handful of times. The junction departs from the called germline gene at one end, perhaps through a read error. V and J are TRBV10-3 and TRBJ2-1; 7 bases align to TRBD2. Germline values: CDR1 ENHRY, CDR2 SYGVKD. The CDR3 loop spans 15 amino acids. CDR3 in DNA: TGTGCCATCAGTGAGTCGACGCTTACTAGCGCCCCGCGGGTCTTC. Amino acid sequence: CAISESTLTSAPRVF.

On this clone: Mismatch with germline at one junction end may stem from a read error. The rearrangement joins TRBV7-2 to TRBJ2-5; 9 bases match TRBD2. Germline values: CDR1 SGHTA, CDR2 FQGNSA. The CDR3 length is 15 residues. The CDR3 DNA is TGTGCCAGCAGCTTAGCGCGGGAGGGCCAAGGGACCCAGTACTTC. It specifies CASSLAREGQGTQYF.

Of note for this clone: Germline is not matched at one junction end, which may reflect a read error. This chain joins TRBV6-1 and TRBJ2-7; D remains unclear. The germline V gene has CDR1 MNHNS and CDR2 SASEGT. The CDR3 length is 11 residues. CDR3 DNA sequence: TGTGCCAGCAGTGAAGCGATAATACAGAACTTC. Translated: CASSEAIIQNF.

A remark on this clone: With only one base between it and a far larger clone, this is likely a read error. This chain joins TRBV2 and TRBJ2-3; 8 nucleotides match TRBD2. The junction had 16 bases not matched to a gene; V was cut back by 8 bases and J by 0 bases. The CDR3 totals 18 residues. Germline CDR1 SNHLY, CDR2 FYNNEI. CDR3 in amino acids: CASYGALAGYLSTDTQYF. CDR3 in DNA: TGTGCCAGCTACGGCGCTTTAGCGGGATATCTTAGCACAGATACGCAGTATTTT.